This T cell receptor (beta chain) was captured by sequencing in a study of T cell repertoires in ileal Crohn's disease. Findings of the study overall: Active smokers at surgery had more clonal expansions than non-smokers.

Comment on this clone: What it binds is not known.

Around 490 nanograms of biopsy DNA per sample underwent TCRB immunosequencing. Produced via immunoSEQ multiplex PCR; TCRdb's table is partial and in-frame only. The table has about 31,000 clones, roughly 81% seen once; the top ten hold roughly 5.5%. Germline V gives CDR1 PRHDT, CDR2 FYEKMQ (reference sequence). J gave up 3 bases and V 5 bases, and 11 bases lay outside the gene matches. The CDR3 sequence is 16 residues long. The gene calls are TRBV13 and TRBJ1-2; 8 bases are a match to TRBD1. The sequenced material came from ileal tissue. This clonotype was sampled from an adult with Crohn's disease. CDR3 sequence: CASSLSYLDRDYGYTF. In nucleotides, the CDR3 is TGTGCCAGCAGCCTTAGCTACTTGGACAGGGACTATGGCTACACCTTC.